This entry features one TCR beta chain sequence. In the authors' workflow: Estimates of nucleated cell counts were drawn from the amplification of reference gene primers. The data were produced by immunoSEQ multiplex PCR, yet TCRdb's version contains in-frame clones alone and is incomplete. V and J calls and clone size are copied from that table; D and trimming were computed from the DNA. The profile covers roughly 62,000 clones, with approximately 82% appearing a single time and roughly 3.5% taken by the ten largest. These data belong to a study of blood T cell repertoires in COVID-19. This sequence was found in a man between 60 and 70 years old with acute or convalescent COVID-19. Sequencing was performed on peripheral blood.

The CDR3 sequence: CASSESAGGETQYF. CDR3 in DNA: TGCGCCAGCAGTGAGTCGGCGGGAGGCGAGACCCAGTACTTC. The chain has TRBV10-2 and TRBJ2-5; 8 bases are shared with TRBD2. Unmatched junction bases numbered 2, after V lost 0 bases and J lost 5 bases. Germline CDR1 is WSHSY and CDR2 is SAAADI. The CDR3 totals 14 residues.